The 30 T cell receptor beta chains below all came from one sample that was sequenced in a study of read filtering for tumor transcriptome and immune sequencing. This library used around 400 ng RNA and molecular barcoded adaptors spanning alpha/delta and beta/gamma chains. TCRdb reanalysed the reads using MiXCR and keeps one entry per CDR3 protein. Here the sample spans more than 35,000 distinct CDR3 sequences, roughly 13% being singletons. Sample: a population of CD138-negative cells sorted from bone marrow. These receptors were collected from a donor older than 35 with multiple myeloma.

As regards this clonotype: Given a far larger clone just one base away, this is likely a sequencing read error. The chain joins TRBV7-2 to TRBJ2-1, with D perhaps TRBD1 (5 bases). Trimming shortened V by 4 bases and J by 1 base, and 14 bases separated the two germline ends. The CDR3 runs to 16 residues. The germline V gene encodes CDR1 SGHTA and CDR2 FQGNSA. This CDR3 reads CASSSQAWSSYNEQFF. CDR3 nucleotides: TGTGCCAGCAGCTCACAGGCCTGGAGTTCCTACAATGAGCAGTTCTTC.

This clonotype was detected ten times or more. J is TRBJ2-2 and V is TRBV27, with TRBD2 matching over 7 bases. This CDR3 spans 12 amino acids. Trimming at V came to 8 bases and at J to 7 bases, leaving 4 bases not matched to a gene. CDR1 and CDR2 from the germline V gene are MNHEY and SMNVEV (reference sequence). CDR3 loop: CASGGDHGELFF. The CDR3 DNA follows: TGTGCCAGCGGGGGGGACCACGGGGAGCTGTTTTTT.

This clonotype was observed many times. This rearrangement joins TRBV11-2 to TRBJ2-2; weak D call: TRBD1 (5 bases). The length of the CDR3 is 14 residues. Per the germline V gene, CDR1 is SGHAT and CDR2 is FQNNGV. V was shortened by 2 bases and J by 4 bases, with 8 bases between the two germline ends. CDR3 nucleotides: TGTGCCAGCAGCTTATGGACAACCACCGGGGAGCTGTTTTTT. Protein sequence: CASSLWTTTGELFF.

The chain joins TRBV20-1 to TRBJ2-2; D ambiguous. Germline CDR1 is DFQATT and CDR2 is SNEGSKA (reference sequence). The germline V and J ends were trimmed by 0 bases and 0 bases, with 11 bases remaining between them. The CDR3 is 16 amino acids. The CDR3 here is CSARDVQNANTGELFF. The DNA for the CDR3 is TGCAGTGCTAGAGACGTCCAGAACGCGAACACCGGGGAGCTGTTTTTT.

This clonotype has ten or more counts. The genes are TRBV10-3 and TRBJ2-1; TRBD2 aligns across 9 bases. The CDR3 consists of 15 residues. Germline-derived CDR1 and CDR2 are ENHRY and SYGVKD. V shed 3 bases and J 4 bases; nucleotides not matched to a gene: 4. In DNA form, the CDR3 reads TGTGCCATCAGTGAAGGTAGCGGGAGATACAATGAGCAGTTCTTC. Amino acids: CAISEGSGRYNEQFF.

The chain couples TRBV20-1 to TRBJ2-3; D is uncertain. The germline gives CDR1 DFQATT, CDR2 SNEGSKA (reference sequence). Deletions cut 1 base from V and 0 bases from J, with 8 bases between. The CDR3 consists of 14 residues. The CDR3: CSARVLTSTDTQYF. CDR3 DNA sequence: TGCAGTGCTAGAGTCTTGACTAGCACAGATACGCAGTATTTT.

This clonotype was detected many times. V usage is TRBV27 and J usage is TRBJ2-1, with no clear D. CDR3 length: 16 amino acids. CDR1 and CDR2 (germline): MNHEY, SMNVEV (reference sequence). V was trimmed by 1 base and J by 3 bases, leaving 13 bases between them. DNA for the CDR3: TGTGCCAGCAGTTTATTGACCTCCCACGGCTACAATGAGCAGTTCTTC. Translating it yields CASSLLTSHGYNEQFF.

This clonotype is medium-sized (0.01 to 0.1%) within its sample. The chain links TRBV29-1 to TRBJ2-1; TRBD2 matches at 16 bases. CDR1 and CDR2 from the germline V gene are SQVTM and ANQGSEA. V gave up 4 bases and J gave up 0 bases; unmatched junction bases: 6. CDR3 length equals 18 residues. The CDR3 sequence: CSVVPGLAGGLSYNEQFF. CDR3 sequence (DNA): TGCAGCGTTGTTCCGGGACTAGCGGGAGGGCTCTCCTACAATGAGCAGTTCTTC.

This clonotype was observed a few times. Since a much larger clone is just one base distant, this may be a read error. This chain links TRBV11-2 with TRBJ2-3; D ambiguous. The CDR3 sequence is 13 residues long. From germline, CDR1 is SGHAT and CDR2 FQNNGV. The V gene lost 5 bases and the J gene lost 6 bases, with 12 bases spanning the gap. CDR3 sequence (DNA): TGTGCCAGCAGCCGAAACAACGGTGATACGCAGTATTTT. It translates to CASSRNNGDTQYF. The full variable domain, rest sourced from reference TRBV11-2 and TRBJ2-3, is EAGVAQSPRYKIIEKRQSVAFWCNPISGHATLYWYQQILGQGPKLLIQFQNNGVVDDSQLPKDRFSAERLKGVDSTLKIQPAKLEDSAVYLCASSRNNGDTQYFGPGTRLTVL.

This clonotype was detected ten times or more. This chain joins TRBV20-1 and TRBJ2-3, with 9 bases lining up with TRBD2. Germline V gene sequence: CDR1 DFQATT, CDR2 SNEGSKA (reference sequence). Trimming at V came to 3 bases and at J to 0 bases, leaving 1 base not matched to a gene. The CDR3 runs 14 residues. CDR3 residues: CSARTSGSTDTQYF. In nucleotides, the CDR3 is TGCAGTGCTAGGACTAGCGGCAGCACAGATACGCAGTATTTT.

This clonotype was counted many times. V usage is TRBV3-1 and J usage is TRBJ1-4; 8 bases are shared with TRBD1. The CDR3 contains 15 residues. Germline trimming cut 4 bases from V and 9 bases from J; bases unmatched to any gene: 10. Germline V gives CDR1 LGHDT, CDR2 YNNKEL (reference sequence). The CDR3: CASSLQGAQRKKLFF. The CDR3 bases are TGTGCCAGCAGCCTCCAGGGGGCGCAGCGGAAAAAACTGTTTTTT.

This clonotype came up many times. A much larger clone differs from this one at a single base, so this may be a read error. This chain links TRBV6-1 with TRBJ2-1; no clear D. Germline-derived CDR1 and CDR2 are MNHNS and SASEGT. This CDR3 contains 15 residues. The CDR3 loop reads CASSVLQGPNNGQFF. In DNA form, the CDR3 reads TGTGCCAGCAGTGTCCTTCAAGGTCCAAACAATGGGCAGTTCTTC.

This clonotype was observed at least ten times. This chain joins TRBV6-1 and TRBJ1-5, with 7 bases fitting TRBD1. The CDR3 has 12 amino acids. In germline, CDR1 is MNHNS, CDR2 SASEGT. Trimming at V came to 6 bases and at J to 12 bases, leaving 8 bases not matched to a gene. The CDR3 region is CASRIKTGLQHF. The DNA for the CDR3 is TGTGCCAGCAGAATTAAGACAGGGCTCCAGCATTTT.

This clonotype appeared many times. The chain is built from TRBV20-1 and TRBJ1-5; D call uncertain. The CDR3 loop spans 15 amino acids. The V gene's germline CDR1 is DFQATT and CDR2 SNEGSKA (reference sequence). The germline V and J ends were trimmed by 3 bases and 2 bases, with 14 bases remaining between them. For the CDR3, the DNA is TGCAGTGCTAGTCCACCCCCGAGGGGCAATCAGCCCCAGCATTTT. It is translated as CSASPPPRGNQPQHF.

This clonotype was seen repeatedly, ten times or more. The chain recombines TRBV3-1 with TRBJ1-5; the D gene is possibly TRBD1 (6 bases). The CDR3 covers 15 residues. Germline CDR1 LGHDT, CDR2 YNNKEL (reference sequence). V lost 1 base, J lost 6 bases, and 13 bases lay in between. The CDR3 bases are TGTGCCAGCAGCCAAGTCCGGGACATCGCTCAGCCCCAGCATTTT. Encoded protein: CASSQVRDIAQPQHF.

The rearrangement joins TRBV7-2 to TRBJ2-3, with TRBD2 matching over 7 bases. This CDR3 is 15 amino acids long. The J segment lost 5 bases and the V segment lost 1 base, leaving 6 bases of the junction unmatched. Germline V gene lookup returns CDR1 SGHTA and CDR2 FQGNSA. CDR3 region: CASSLESGIIDTQYF. The DNA for the CDR3 is TGTGCCAGCAGCTTAGAAAGCGGGATCATAGATACGCAGTATTTT. Full variable domain (missing parts from reference TRBV7-2 and TRBJ2-3): GAGVSQSPSNKVTEKGKDVELRCDPISGHTALYWYRQSLGQGLEFLIYFQGNSAPDKSGLPSDRFSAERTGGSVSTLTIQRTQQEDSAVYLCASSLESGIIDTQYFGPGTRLTVL.

On this clonotype itself: With a much larger clone just one base away, this may be a read error. The genes are TRBV2 and TRBJ2-5; 8 positions agree with TRBD2. Germline V lookup: CDR1 SNHLY, CDR2 FYNNEI. V dropped 7 bases and J dropped 4; count of bases not matched to a gene: 8. The CDR3 length is 14 residues. The CDR3 sequence: CASNKAGGRETQYF. For the CDR3, the DNA is TGTGCCAGCAATAAGGCGGGAGGACGAGAGACCCAGTACTTC.

Of note for this clonotype: Its ends do not fully match the called genes, so a read error is possible. V usage is TRBV11-3 and J usage is TRBJ2-1; 10 bases match TRBD1. This CDR3 contains 15 residues. Germline assignment: CDR1 SGHNT and CDR2 YENEEA. The CDR3 nucleotides read TGTGCCAGCAGCCCAGGGACAGGGGACTACAATGAGCAGCTCTTC. Amino acid sequence: CASSPGTGDYNEQLF.

This clonotype was picked up many times. The V gene is TRBV10-3, the J gene TRBJ1-2; D unresolved. Trimming shortened V by 4 bases and J by 4 bases, and 10 bases separated the two germline ends. This CDR3 has 13 residues. Per the germline V gene, CDR1 is ENHRY and CDR2 is SYGVKD. CDR3 sequence (DNA): TGTGCCATCAGTGTCAGAGACTCCTATGGCTACACCTTC. Residues: CAISVRDSYGYTF.

This clonotype showed up many times. The rearrangement uses TRBV20-1 and TRBJ2-7; D is uncertain. The germline gives CDR1 DFQATT, CDR2 SNEGSKA (reference sequence). The CDR3 contains 11 residues. V was trimmed by 5 bases and J by 6 bases, leaving 11 bases between them. In nucleotides, the CDR3 is TGCAGTGCTCGGACGGTGTTCGAGCAGTACTTC. It yields the protein CSARTVFEQYF.

This clonotype has a count of ten or more. The V call is TRBV20-1, the J call TRBJ2-3; TRBD1 matches at 9 bases. CDR3 length: 17 amino acids. Trimming took 3 bases from V and 4 from J; bases not matched to a gene: 14. Germline V CDR1 and CDR2: DFQATT, SNEGSKA (reference sequence). The CDR3 loop reads CSASFRSGTGKSDTQYF. The CDR3 DNA follows: TGCAGTGCTAGTTTTCGCTCCGGGACAGGGAAATCAGATACGCAGTATTTT.

The table lists this clonotype with many counts. The chain recombines TRBV6-6 with TRBJ2-4; TRBD1 matches at 8 bases. Trimming at V came to 5 bases and at J to 9 bases, leaving 9 bases not matched to a gene. Germline V gives CDR1 MNHNY, CDR2 SVGAGI (reference sequence). The CDR3 runs to 14 residues. As DNA, the CDR3 is TGTGCCAGCAGTGTAGACAGGACAGGGACCATTCAGTACTTC. This gives the protein CASSVDRTGTIQYF.

Worth noting for this clonotype: This sequence may be a read error, since a much larger clone differs from it by one base. V is TRBV25-1 and J is TRBJ2-1, with TRBD1 as a possible D gene (5 bases). Germline V gene lookup returns CDR1 MGHDK and CDR2 SYGVNS. The length of the CDR3 is 15 residues. The CDR3 loop is CASRDSLSSYNGQFF. CDR3 nucleotide sequence: TGTGCCAGCAGAGACAGCCTGAGCTCCTACAATGGGCAGTTCTTC.

This clonotype was recorded many times. V and J are TRBV7-9 and TRBJ2-3; D gene ambiguous. CDR3 length: 15 amino acids. Germline V gene data show CDR1 as SEHNR and CDR2 as FQNEAQ (reference sequence). V was shortened by 3 bases and J by 0 bases, with 10 bases between the two germline ends. CDR3 sequence (DNA): TGTGCCAGCAGCTTCGGATTTCCCAGCACAGATACGCAGTATTTT. Translating gives CASSFGFPSTDTQYF.

As to this clonotype: A much larger clonotype is one base distant, so this may be a read error. The CDR3 protein is CASGLKTSGITDTQYF. CDR3 DNA sequence: TGTGCCAGCGGCTTGAAAACTAGCGGGATCACAGATACGCAGTATTTT. The chain links TRBV5-4 to TRBJ2-3; 10 bases align to TRBD2. Germline lookup yields CDR1 SGHNT and CDR2 YYREEE (reference sequence). The CDR3 contains 16 residues.

This clonotype was picked up many times. The J gene is TRBJ2-2, the V gene TRBV6-2 or TRBV6-3; D gene unclear. This CDR3 spans 13 amino acids. Germline CDR1 MNHEY, CDR2 SVGEGT. Trimming cost V 2 bases and J 3 bases, with 4 bases left between them. As DNA, the CDR3 is TGTGCCAGCAGTTACAGGGACACCGGGGAGCTGTTTTTT. Its translation: CASSYRDTGELFF.

The sample holds many counts of this clonotype. The gene calls are TRBV7-2 and TRBJ2-7; D perhaps matches TRBD2 (5 bases). The CDR3 runs 13 residues. CDR1 SGHTA and CDR2 FQGNSA come from the germline V gene. The ends were cut back, 6 bases at V and 4 bases at J, with 13 bases in the middle. This CDR3 is CASSWTPLYEQYF. DNA of the CDR3: TGTGCCAGCAGTTGGACTCCCTTATACGAGCAGTACTTC.

This clonotype was seen at least ten times. The chain employs TRBV12-3 or TRBV12-4 and TRBJ1-5; 7 positions agree with TRBD1. After removal of 6 bases from V and 0 bases from J, the junction contained 5 bases not matched to a gene. The CDR3 spans 15 residues. CDR3 sequence: CASRWGQNSNQPQHF. The DNA for the CDR3 is TGTGCCAGCAGGTGGGGACAGAATAGCAATCAGCCCCAGCATTTT.

In this sample, this clonotype turned up many times. The V call is TRBV20-1, the J call TRBJ1-5; 8 bases are shared with TRBD1. V dropped 1 base and J dropped 8; count of bases not matched to a gene: 7. This CDR3 has 14 residues. In germline, CDR1 is DFQATT, CDR2 SNEGSKA (reference sequence). CDR3 amino acids: CSARGGQGREPQHF. The DNA for the CDR3 is TGCAGTGCTAGAGGAGGACAGGGAAGGGAGCCCCAGCATTTT.

This clonotype appeared a few times. A read error may produce the germline difference seen at one junction end. The chain uses TRBV28 and TRBJ2-1; maybe TRBD1 (6 bases). The V gene's germline CDR1 is MDHEN and CDR2 SYDVKM. The CDR3 length is 15 residues. The CDR3 DNA reads as TGTGCCAGCAGTTTAATAGACAGGAATTACAATGAGCAGCTCTTC. This codes for CASSLIDRNYNEQLF.